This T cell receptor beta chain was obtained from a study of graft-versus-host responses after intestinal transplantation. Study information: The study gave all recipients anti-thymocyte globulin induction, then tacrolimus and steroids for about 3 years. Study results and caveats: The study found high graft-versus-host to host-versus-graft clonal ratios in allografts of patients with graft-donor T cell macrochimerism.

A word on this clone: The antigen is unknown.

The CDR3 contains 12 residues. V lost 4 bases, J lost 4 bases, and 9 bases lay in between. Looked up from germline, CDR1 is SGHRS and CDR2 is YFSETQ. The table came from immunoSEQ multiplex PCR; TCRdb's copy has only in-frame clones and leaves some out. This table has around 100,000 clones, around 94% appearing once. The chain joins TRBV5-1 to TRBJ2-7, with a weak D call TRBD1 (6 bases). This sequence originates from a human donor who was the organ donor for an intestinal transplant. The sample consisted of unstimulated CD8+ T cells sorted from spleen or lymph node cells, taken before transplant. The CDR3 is CASSPQGYEQYF. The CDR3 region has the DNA TGCGCCAGCAGCCCACAGGGTTACGAGCAGTACTTC.